The rows below give T cell receptor beta chains drawn from one sample of a study of technical replicates of blood from a few donors. Only in-frame clones appear in the TCRdb table, and some are missing; sequencing was by immunoSEQ multiplex PCR. This table has around 76,000 clones, 90% to 95% appearing once. The sample was T cells isolated from PBMCs. These receptors originate from a human donor in good health. CDR3s include the opening cysteine and the closing phenylalanine or tryptophan. The order of the fields is J gene, clone size, D gene, V gene, CDR3 DNA, CDR3 protein. A D gene is named only where the DNA matches it firmly. A clone size is listed for some rows: how often the clone was seen (once, few, many), or a class if it is expanded.

j_call: TRBJ2-7
clone_size: .
d_call: TRBD1
v_call: TRBV29-1
cdr3_nt: TGCAGCGTTGAAGACCCGGGACAGGGGATTACCTACGAGCAGTACTTC
cdr3_aa: CSVEDPGQGITYEQYF

j_call: TRBJ1-4
clone_size: .
d_call: TRBD1
v_call: TRBV27
cdr3_nt: TGTGCCAGCAGTTGGACAGGGCTTGATGAAAAACTGTTTTTT
cdr3_aa: CASSWTGLDEKLFF

j_call: TRBJ2-2
clone_size: .
d_call: TRBD2
v_call: TRBV7-2
cdr3_nt: TGTGCCAGCAGCTTAGGGGGGCTAGCGGGGCTGGCCGGGGAGCTGTTTTTT
cdr3_aa: CASSLGGLAGLAGELFF

j_call: TRBJ1-1
clone_size: .
d_call: .
v_call: TRBV10-3
cdr3_nt: TGTGCCATCGGCCCGGTAGGGGAGAACACTGAAGCTTTCTTT
cdr3_aa: CAIGPVGENTEAFF

j_call: TRBJ2-1
clone_size: .
d_call: .
v_call: TRBV30
cdr3_nt: TGTGCCTGGACCTTTCCACTGGGGCCTCTTTACAATGAGCAGTTCTTC
cdr3_aa: CAWTFPLGPLYNEQFF

j_call: TRBJ1-1
clone_size: .
d_call: .
v_call: TRBV5-8
cdr3_nt: TGTGCCAGCAGCTTCATTACTCCCTTGAACACTGAAGCTTTCTTT
cdr3_aa: CASSFITPLNTEAFF

j_call: TRBJ2-1
clone_size: .
d_call: .
v_call: TRBV5-1
cdr3_nt: TGCGCCAGCAGCTTGGGTAGCGTATACAATGAGCAGTTCTTC
cdr3_aa: CASSLGSVYNEQFF

j_call: TRBJ2-5
clone_size: .
d_call: TRBD2
v_call: TRBV19
cdr3_nt: TGTGCCAGTAGTCCCGGGACTAGCGGGGTTGGAGAGACCCAGTACTTC
cdr3_aa: CASSPGTSGVGETQYF

j_call: TRBJ2-6
clone_size: .
d_call: .
v_call: TRBV4-2
cdr3_nt: TGTGCCAGCAGCCAGCCGGGGTGGCGGTCTTTGACGTCTGGGGCCAACGTCCTGACTTTC
cdr3_aa: CASSQPGWRSLTSGANVLTF

j_call: TRBJ2-1
clone_size: .
d_call: TRBD1
v_call: TRBV5-4
cdr3_nt: TGTGCCAGCAGATCCGGGACAGGGGTTTTGAGTGAGCAGTTCTTC
cdr3_aa: CASRSGTGVLSEQFF

j_call: TRBJ1-3
clone_size: .
d_call: .
v_call: TRBV6-5
cdr3_nt: TGTGCCAGCAGTGCCGGGTTCTTCTCTGGAAACACCATATATTTT
cdr3_aa: CASSAGFFSGNTIYF

j_call: TRBJ2-7
clone_size: .
d_call: .
v_call: TRBV12-5
cdr3_nt: TGTGCTAGTGGTTCTCTTCGAGGGTTTTCTACCTCCTACGAGCAGTACTTC
cdr3_aa: CASGSLRGFSTSYEQYF

j_call: TRBJ1-1
clone_size: .
d_call: .
v_call: TRBV6-6
cdr3_nt: TGTGCCAGCAGTTCCAGACTGGGTATGAACACTGAAGCTTTCTTT
cdr3_aa: CASSSRLGMNTEAFF

j_call: TRBJ1-5
clone_size: .
d_call: .
v_call: TRBV5-1
cdr3_nt: TGCGCCAGCAGCTTGGAAGGGCCCACCAGGGAACAGCCCCAGCATTTT
cdr3_aa: CASSLEGPTREQPQHF

j_call: TRBJ2-7
clone_size: .
d_call: .
v_call: TRBV5-5
cdr3_nt: TGTGCCAGCACCCCGGACAGCCCAATGCTCCCCTACGAGCAGTACTTC
cdr3_aa: CASTPDSPMLPYEQYF

j_call: TRBJ2-1
clone_size: .
d_call: TRBD1
v_call: TRBV27
cdr3_nt: TGTGCCAGCAGTTTCTGGCCCCCTTCCGGGACAGGGTGGAATGAGCAGTTCTTC
cdr3_aa: CASSFWPPSGTGWNEQFF

j_call: TRBJ1-1
clone_size: .
d_call: .
v_call: TRBV7-9
cdr3_nt: TGTGCCAGTCCGGGGGGGGCTGAAGCTTTCTTT
cdr3_aa: CASPGGAEAFF

j_call: TRBJ2-2
clone_size: .
d_call: .
v_call: TRBV11-2
cdr3_nt: TGTGCCAGCAGGCCTCAGGGGAAGGTCTCCGGGGAGCTGTTTTTT
cdr3_aa: CASRPQGKVSGELFF

j_call: TRBJ2-2
clone_size: once
d_call: .
v_call: TRBV28
cdr3_nt: TGTACCGCTGCCGCACAGAACACCGGGGAGCTGTTTTTT
cdr3_aa: CTAAAQNTGELFF

j_call: TRBJ2-1
clone_size: .
d_call: TRBD2
v_call: TRBV7-2
cdr3_nt: TGTGCCATCACAAAGGCGTCTAGCGGGGGGGGGAATGAGCAGTTCTTC
cdr3_aa: CAITKASSGGGNEQFF

j_call: TRBJ2-1
clone_size: .
d_call: TRBD1
v_call: TRBV2
cdr3_nt: TGTGCCAGCAGGAGGACAGGGGGGAACAATGAGCAGTTCTTC
cdr3_aa: CASRRTGGNNEQFF

j_call: TRBJ2-5
clone_size: .
d_call: TRBD1
v_call: TRBV6-1
cdr3_nt: TGTGCCAGCAGTGAAGCTAGGGCAACAGGGGCGCAAGAGACCCAGTACTTC
cdr3_aa: CASSEARATGAQETQYF

j_call: TRBJ2-7
clone_size: .
d_call: TRBD2
v_call: TRBV28
cdr3_nt: TGTGCCAGCAGCCCAGCGGGAGGCGCCTACGAGCAGTACTTC
cdr3_aa: CASSPAGGAYEQYF

j_call: TRBJ2-3
clone_size: .
d_call: .
v_call: TRBV29-1
cdr3_nt: TGCAGCGTTGTACTAGAGTCCGATACGCAGTATTTT
cdr3_aa: CSVVLESDTQYF

j_call: TRBJ1-1
clone_size: .
d_call: .
v_call: TRBV7-9
cdr3_nt: TGTGCCAGCAGCTCCCCCCAGGGGCAAGCTTTCTTT
cdr3_aa: CASSSPQGQAFF

j_call: TRBJ1-5
clone_size: .
d_call: .
v_call: TRBV30
cdr3_nt: TGTGCCTGGAATCCAGGGGTGGATCAGCCCCAGCATTTT
cdr3_aa: CAWNPGVDQPQHF

j_call: TRBJ1-3
clone_size: .
d_call: .
v_call: TRBV11-2
cdr3_nt: TGTGCCAGCAGCCGCCTTCAGGCTTACTCTGGAAACACCATATATTTT
cdr3_aa: CASSRLQAYSGNTIYF

j_call: TRBJ2-1
clone_size: .
d_call: TRBD2
v_call: TRBV7-9
cdr3_nt: TGTGCCAGCAGCTTTGCTAGCGGGAGCGTCTCCTACAATGAGCAGTTCTTC
cdr3_aa: CASSFASGSVSYNEQFF

j_call: TRBJ1-2
clone_size: .
d_call: TRBD1
v_call: TRBV14
cdr3_nt: TGTGCCAGCGGGGGACAGGGGAACTATGGCTACACCTTC
cdr3_aa: CASGGQGNYGYTF

j_call: TRBJ2-5
clone_size: once
d_call: TRBD1
v_call: TRBV5-1
cdr3_nt: TGCGCCAGCAGCCGGGACAGCAGGAACCAAGAGACCCAGTACTTC
cdr3_aa: CASSRDSRNQETQYF

j_call: TRBJ2-7
clone_size: .
d_call: TRBD1
v_call: TRBV28
cdr3_nt: TGTGCCAGCAGTACCCGGGGACAGGGGACTTACCATACCTTATACGAGCAGTACTTC
cdr3_aa: CASSTRGQGTYHTLYEQYF

j_call: TRBJ2-7
clone_size: .
d_call: .
v_call: TRBV28
cdr3_nt: TGTGCCAGCAGGCTAAGCTCTTACGAGCAGTACTTC
cdr3_aa: CASRLSSYEQYF

j_call: TRBJ1-4
clone_size: .
d_call: .
v_call: TRBV7-8
cdr3_nt: TGTGCCAGCAGCTTAGCGGGACTCATTAATGAAAAACTGTTTTTT
cdr3_aa: CASSLAGLINEKLFF

j_call: TRBJ2-3
clone_size: .
d_call: TRBD2
v_call: TRBV5-1
cdr3_nt: TGCGCCAGCAGCTCCGGGACTAGCGGGGGTTACACAGATACGCAGTATTTT
cdr3_aa: CASSSGTSGGYTDTQYF

j_call: TRBJ2-3
clone_size: .
d_call: TRBD2
v_call: TRBV4-1
cdr3_nt: TGCGCCAGCAGTCGGGTCAGCGGGCTAGCGGGGGAGACTGGAATCACAGATACGCAGTATTTT
cdr3_aa: CASSRVSGLAGETGITDTQYF

j_call: TRBJ1-6
clone_size: few
d_call: TRBD1
v_call: TRBV7-9
cdr3_nt: TGTGCCAGCAGCTTTACGGGACAGGATTCACCCCTCCACTTT
cdr3_aa: CASSFTGQDSPLHF

j_call: TRBJ2-7
clone_size: .
d_call: .
v_call: TRBV6-5
cdr3_nt: TGTGCCAGCAGTTACTCGTTAGGACAGAACGAGCAGTACTTC
cdr3_aa: CASSYSLGQNEQYF

j_call: TRBJ2-2
clone_size: .
d_call: TRBD2
v_call: TRBV5-1
cdr3_nt: TGCGCCAGCAGCTTGCGGGGGGGGGAGGCCACCGGGGAGCTGTTTTTT
cdr3_aa: CASSLRGGEATGELFF

j_call: TRBJ2-1
clone_size: once
d_call: .
v_call: TRBV11-2
cdr3_nt: TGTGCCAGCAGCTTACTAGTGGTGATCTACAATGAGCAGTTCTTC
cdr3_aa: CASSLLVVIYNEQFF

j_call: TRBJ2-5
clone_size: .
d_call: .
v_call: TRBV6-5
cdr3_nt: TGTGCCAGCAGTTACTCGTTGCGTAGAGAGACCCAGTACTTC
cdr3_aa: CASSYSLRRETQYF

j_call: TRBJ2-5
clone_size: .
d_call: .
v_call: TRBV28
cdr3_nt: TGTGCCAGCAGTCAATTACCGGCTAGGAGGGAGACCCAGTACTTC
cdr3_aa: CASSQLPARRETQYF

j_call: TRBJ2-2
clone_size: few
d_call: .
v_call: TRBV2
cdr3_nt: TGTGCCAGCAGTGAAGTCGGTGGGGAGCTGTTTTTT
cdr3_aa: CASSEVGGELFF

j_call: TRBJ1-2
clone_size: .
d_call: .
v_call: TRBV6-4
cdr3_nt: TGTGCCAGCAGCCCTAAAATAGGGGATGGCTACACCTTC
cdr3_aa: CASSPKIGDGYTF

j_call: TRBJ1-2
clone_size: .
d_call: .
v_call: TRBV25-1
cdr3_nt: TGTGCCAGCAGTCACAAACAGGGAGGGCTATACTATGGCTACACCTTC
cdr3_aa: CASSHKQGGLYYGYTF

j_call: TRBJ1-2
clone_size: .
d_call: TRBD1
v_call: TRBV7-2
cdr3_nt: TGTGCCAGCAGCTTAGGACAGGGGAACTATGGCTACACCTTC
cdr3_aa: CASSLGQGNYGYTF

j_call: TRBJ1-2
clone_size: .
d_call: .
v_call: TRBV14
cdr3_nt: TGTGCCAGCAGCCCGACAGTCAGCGGGGGCTACACCTTC
cdr3_aa: CASSPTVSGGYTF